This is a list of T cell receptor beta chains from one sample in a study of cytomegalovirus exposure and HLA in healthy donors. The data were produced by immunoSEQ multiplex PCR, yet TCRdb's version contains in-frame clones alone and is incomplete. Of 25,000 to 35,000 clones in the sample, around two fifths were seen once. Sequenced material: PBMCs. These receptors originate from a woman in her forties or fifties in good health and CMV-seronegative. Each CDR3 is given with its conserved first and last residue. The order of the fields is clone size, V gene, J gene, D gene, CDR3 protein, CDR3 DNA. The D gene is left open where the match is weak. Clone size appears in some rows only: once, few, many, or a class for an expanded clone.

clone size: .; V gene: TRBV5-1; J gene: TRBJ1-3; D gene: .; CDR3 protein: CASSLTPGPSGNTIYF; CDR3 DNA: TGCGCCAGCAGCTTAACCCCAGGCCCTTCTGGAAACACCATATATTTT
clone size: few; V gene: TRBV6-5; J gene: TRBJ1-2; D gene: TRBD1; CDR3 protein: CASRWTGAYGYTF; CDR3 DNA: TGTGCCAGCCGATGGACAGGGGCCTATGGCTACACCTTC
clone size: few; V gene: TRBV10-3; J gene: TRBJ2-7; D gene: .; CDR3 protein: CAISEAGYTYEQYF; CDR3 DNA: TGTGCCATCAGTGAGGCGGGCTACACCTACGAGCAGTACTTC
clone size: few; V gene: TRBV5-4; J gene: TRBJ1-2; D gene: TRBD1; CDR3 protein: CASSLGTGANYGYTF; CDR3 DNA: TGTGCCAGCAGCCTCGGGACAGGGGCTAACTATGGCTACACCTTC
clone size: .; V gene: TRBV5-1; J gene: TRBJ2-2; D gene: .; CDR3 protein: CASSLGGTASTGELFF; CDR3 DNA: TGCGCCAGCAGCTTGGGCGGGACAGCCAGCACCGGGGAGCTGTTTTTT
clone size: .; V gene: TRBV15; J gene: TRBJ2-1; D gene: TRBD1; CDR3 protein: CATSSQRTGGRNEQFF; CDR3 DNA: TGTGCCACCAGCAGTCAACGGACAGGGGGGCGGAATGAGCAGTTCTTC
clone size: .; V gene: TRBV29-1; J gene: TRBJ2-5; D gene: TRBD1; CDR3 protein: CSVEDLLRDSQETQYF; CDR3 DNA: TGCAGCGTTGAAGATCTCCTACGGGACAGCCAAGAGACCCAGTACTTC
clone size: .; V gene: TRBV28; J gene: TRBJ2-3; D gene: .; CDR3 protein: CASSLTGLATSTDTQYF; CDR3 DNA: TGTGCCAGCAGTTTAACGGGGTTGGCGACGAGCACAGATACGCAGTATTTT
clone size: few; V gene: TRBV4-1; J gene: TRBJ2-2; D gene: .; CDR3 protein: CASSQGLNGVAGELFF; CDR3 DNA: TGCGCCAGCAGCCAAGGGCTTAACGGGGTGGCCGGGGAGCTGTTTTTT
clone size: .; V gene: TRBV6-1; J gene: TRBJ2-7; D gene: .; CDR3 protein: CASSPGEGYEQYF; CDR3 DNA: TGTGCCAGCAGCCCAGGGGAGGGCTACGAGCAGTACTTC
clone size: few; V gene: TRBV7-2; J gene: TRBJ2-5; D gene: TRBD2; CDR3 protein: CASSLMLTGGPGTQYF; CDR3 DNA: TGTGCCAGCAGCTTAATGCTAACGGGAGGGCCGGGGACCCAGTACTTC
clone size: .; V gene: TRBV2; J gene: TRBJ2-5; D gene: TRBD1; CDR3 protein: CASRTGTGEETQYF; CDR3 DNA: TGTGCCAGCAGAACCGGGACAGGAGAAGAGACCCAGTACTTC
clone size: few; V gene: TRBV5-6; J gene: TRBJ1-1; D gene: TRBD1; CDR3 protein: CASSPGTGGVDTEAFF; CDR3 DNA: TGTGCCAGCAGCCCGGGGACAGGGGGCGTGGACACTGAAGCTTTCTTT
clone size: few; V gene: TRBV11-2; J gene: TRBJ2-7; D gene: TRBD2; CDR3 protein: CASSSPGGPRGHYEQYF; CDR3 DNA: TGTGCCAGCAGCTCCCCGGGGGGGCCGCGGGGCCACTACGAGCAGTACTTC
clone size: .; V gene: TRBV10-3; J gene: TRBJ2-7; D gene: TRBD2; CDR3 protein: CAISLAGAAYEQYF; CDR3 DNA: TGTGCCATCAGTCTAGCGGGAGCGGCCTACGAGCAGTACTTC
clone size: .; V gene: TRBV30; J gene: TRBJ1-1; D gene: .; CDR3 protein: CAWSDQDGTEAFF; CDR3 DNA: TGTGCCTGGAGTGACCAGGATGGCACTGAAGCTTTCTTT
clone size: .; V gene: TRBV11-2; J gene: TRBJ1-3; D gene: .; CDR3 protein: CASSIPSRGVAGNTIYF; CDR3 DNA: TGTGCCAGCAGCATCCCCTCCAGGGGCGTAGCTGGAAACACCATATATTTT
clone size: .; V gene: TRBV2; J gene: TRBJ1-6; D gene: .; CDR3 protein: CASSSQGGTPLHF; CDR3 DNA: TGTGCCAGCAGTTCACAGGGAGGGACACCCCTCCACTTT
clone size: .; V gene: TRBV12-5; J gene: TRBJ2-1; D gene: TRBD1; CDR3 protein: CASGLGQATLNEQFF; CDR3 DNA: TGTGCTAGTGGGCTGGGACAGGCGACCCTCAATGAGCAGTTCTTC
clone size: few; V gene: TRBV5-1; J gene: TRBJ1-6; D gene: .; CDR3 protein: CASSLVTGPNSPLHF; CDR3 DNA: TGCGCCAGCAGCTTGGTAACAGGGCCCAATTCACCCCTCCACTTT
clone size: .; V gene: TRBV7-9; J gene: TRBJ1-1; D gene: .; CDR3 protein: CASSLVAVTEAFF; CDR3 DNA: TGTGCCAGCAGCTTAGTGGCGGTCACTGAAGCTTTCTTT
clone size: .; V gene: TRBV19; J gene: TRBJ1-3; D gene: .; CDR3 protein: CASSILRRDSGNTIYF; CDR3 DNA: TGTGCCAGTAGTATCTTACGGCGGGACTCTGGAAACACCATATATTTT
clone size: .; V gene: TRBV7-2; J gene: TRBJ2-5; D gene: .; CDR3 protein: CASSLAGQGSETQYF; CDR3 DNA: TGTGCCAGCAGCTTAGCTGGCCAGGGCTCAGAGACCCAGTACTTC
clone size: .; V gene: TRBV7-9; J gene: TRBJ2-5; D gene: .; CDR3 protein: CASSPRETQYF; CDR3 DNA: TGTGCCAGCAGCCCCAGAGAGACCCAGTACTTC
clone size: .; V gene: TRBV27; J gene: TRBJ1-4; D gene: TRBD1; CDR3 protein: CASKVSHRGGDEKLFF; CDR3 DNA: TGTGCCAGCAAAGTCTCCCACAGGGGGGGCGATGAAAAACTGTTTTTT
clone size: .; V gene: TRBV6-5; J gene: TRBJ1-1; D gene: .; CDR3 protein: CASSYRDNTEAFF; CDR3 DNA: TGTGCCAGCAGTTACCGCGATAACACTGAAGCTTTCTTT
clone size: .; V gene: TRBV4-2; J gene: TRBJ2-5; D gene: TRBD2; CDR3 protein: CASSQAMREGGETQYF; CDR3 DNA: TGTGCCAGCAGCCAAGCGATGCGGGAGGGCGGGGAGACCCAGTACTTC
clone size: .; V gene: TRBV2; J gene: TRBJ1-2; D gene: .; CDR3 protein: CAGRGQPSTYGYTF; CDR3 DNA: TGTGCCGGCAGGGGCCAGCCAAGCACCTATGGCTACACCTTC
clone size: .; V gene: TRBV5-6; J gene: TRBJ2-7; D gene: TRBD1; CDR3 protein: CASSRQGAVEQYF; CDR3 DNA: TGTGCCAGCAGCCGACAGGGGGCGGTTGAGCAGTACTTC
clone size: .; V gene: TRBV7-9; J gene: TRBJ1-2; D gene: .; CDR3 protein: CSSSLLGSSPGYGYTF; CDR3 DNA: TGTTCCAGCAGCTTATTGGGATCTTCGCCGGGGTATGGCTACACCTTC
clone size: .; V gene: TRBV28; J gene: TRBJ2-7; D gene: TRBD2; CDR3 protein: CASSLTSGSSYEQYF; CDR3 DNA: TGTGCCAGCAGCCTTACTAGCGGGAGCTCCTACGAGCAGTACTTC
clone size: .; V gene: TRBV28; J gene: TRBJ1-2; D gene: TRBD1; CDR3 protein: CASSLTTGQGVNYGYTF; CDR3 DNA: TGTGCCAGCAGTCTGACAACGGGACAGGGGGTTAACTATGGCTACACCTTC
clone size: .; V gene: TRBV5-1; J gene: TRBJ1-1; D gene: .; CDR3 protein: CASSLTPRVDTEAFF; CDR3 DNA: TGCGCCAGCAGCCTTACCCCGAGGGTGGACACTGAAGCTTTCTTT
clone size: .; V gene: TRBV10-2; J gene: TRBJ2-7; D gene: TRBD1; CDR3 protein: CASSMDRAAYEQYF; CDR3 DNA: TGCGCCAGCAGTATGGACAGGGCGGCCTACGAGCAGTACTTC
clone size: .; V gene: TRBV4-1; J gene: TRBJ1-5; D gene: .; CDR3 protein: CASSQVWWQNSNQPQHF; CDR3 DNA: TGCGCCAGCAGCCAAGTATGGTGGCAGAATAGCAATCAGCCCCAGCATTTT
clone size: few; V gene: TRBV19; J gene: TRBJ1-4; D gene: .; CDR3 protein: CASSIDNRAPNEKLFF; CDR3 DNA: TGTGCCAGTAGTATAGATAACAGGGCCCCGAATGAAAAACTGTTTTTT
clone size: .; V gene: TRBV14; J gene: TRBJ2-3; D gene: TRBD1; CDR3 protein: CASSPDGTGGEADTQYF; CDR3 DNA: TGTGCCAGCAGCCCAGACGGGACAGGGGGCGAAGCAGATACGCAGTATTTT
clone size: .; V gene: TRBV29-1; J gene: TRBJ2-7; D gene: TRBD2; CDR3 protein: CSVPTTSGFSYEQYF; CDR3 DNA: TGCAGCGTCCCCACCACTAGCGGCTTCTCCTACGAGCAGTACTTC
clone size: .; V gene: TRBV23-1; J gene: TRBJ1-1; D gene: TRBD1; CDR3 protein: CASSQHRHTTGQENTEAFF; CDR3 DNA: TGCGCCAGCAGTCAACATCGTCACACCACAGGACAGGAGAACACTGAAGCTTTCTTT
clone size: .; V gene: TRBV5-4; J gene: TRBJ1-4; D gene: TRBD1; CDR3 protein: CASSPGQGANEKLFF; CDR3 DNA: TGTGCCAGCAGCCCAGGACAGGGAGCTAATGAAAAACTGTTTTTT
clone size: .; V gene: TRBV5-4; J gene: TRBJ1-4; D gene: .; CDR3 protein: CASSLGGDVFGEKLFF; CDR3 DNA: TGTGCCAGCAGCCTGGGGGGGGACGTGTTCGGTGAAAAACTGTTTTTT
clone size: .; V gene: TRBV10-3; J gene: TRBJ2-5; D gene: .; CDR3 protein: CAISEGDQETQYF; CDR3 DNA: TGTGCCATCAGTGAAGGGGACCAAGAGACCCAGTACTTC
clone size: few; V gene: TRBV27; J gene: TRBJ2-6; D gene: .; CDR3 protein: CASSLTDSGANVLTF; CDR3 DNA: TGTGCCAGCAGTTTGACTGACTCTGGGGCCAACGTCCTGACTTTC
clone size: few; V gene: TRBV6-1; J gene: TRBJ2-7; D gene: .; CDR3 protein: CASSDFGGSYEQYF; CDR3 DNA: TGTGCCAGCAGCGATTTCGGGGGTTCCTACGAGCAGTACTTC
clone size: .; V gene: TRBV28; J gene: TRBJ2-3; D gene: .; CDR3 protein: CASSPWPGHLADTQYF; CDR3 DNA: TGTGCCAGCAGTCCGTGGCCGGGACACCTCGCAGATACGCAGTATTTT
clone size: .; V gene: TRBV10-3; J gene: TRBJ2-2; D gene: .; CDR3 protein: CAISESQASSELFF; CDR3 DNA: TGTGCCATCAGTGAGTCTCAGGCGAGTTCGGAGCTGTTTTTT
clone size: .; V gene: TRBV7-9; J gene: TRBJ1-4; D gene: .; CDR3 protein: CASSLDALREKLFF; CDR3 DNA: TGTGCCAGCAGCTTAGACGCGTTACGTGAAAAACTGTTTTTT
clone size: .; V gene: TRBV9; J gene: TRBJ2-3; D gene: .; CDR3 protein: CASSVVGSPSTDTQYF; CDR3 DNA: TGTGCCAGCAGCGTAGTGGGTAGCCCGAGCACAGATACGCAGTATTTT
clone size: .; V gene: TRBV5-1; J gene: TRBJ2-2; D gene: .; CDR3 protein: CASSFGVSNTGELFF; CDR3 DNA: TGCGCCAGCAGCTTCGGGGTTTCGAACACCGGGGAGCTGTTTTTT
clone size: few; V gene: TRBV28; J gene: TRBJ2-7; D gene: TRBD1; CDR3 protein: CASRGQGLYEQYF; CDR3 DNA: TGTGCCAGCAGGGGACAGGGACTGTACGAGCAGTACTTC
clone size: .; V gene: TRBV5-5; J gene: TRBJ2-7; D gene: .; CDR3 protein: CASSLGRTDYEQYF; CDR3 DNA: TGTGCCAGCAGCTTGGGCAGGACAGACTACGAGCAGTACTTC
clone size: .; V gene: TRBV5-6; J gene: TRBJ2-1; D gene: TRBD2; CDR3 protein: CASSLYPPLAGGMDEQFF; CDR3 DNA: TGTGCCAGCAGCTTGTACCCCCCCCTAGCGGGAGGGATGGATGAGCAGTTCTTC
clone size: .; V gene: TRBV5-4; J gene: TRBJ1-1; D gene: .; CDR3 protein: CASSWTANTEAFF; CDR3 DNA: TGTGCCAGCAGCTGGACAGCTAACACTGAAGCTTTCTTT
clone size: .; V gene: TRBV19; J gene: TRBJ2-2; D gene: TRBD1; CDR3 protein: CASRTQGAAGELFF; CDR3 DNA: TGTGCCAGTAGGACCCAGGGGGCTGCCGGGGAGCTGTTTTTT
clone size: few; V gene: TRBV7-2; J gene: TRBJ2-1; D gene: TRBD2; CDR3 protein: CASRPTGLAGGSYNEQFF; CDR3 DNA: TGTGCCAGCCGACCCACGGGACTAGCGGGGGGGTCCTACAATGAGCAGTTCTTC
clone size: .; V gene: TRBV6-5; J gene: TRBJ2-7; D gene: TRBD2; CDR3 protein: CASSYSPTSGRAKQYF; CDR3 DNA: TGTGCCAGCAGTTACTCGCCGACTAGCGGGAGGGCCAAGCAGTACTTC
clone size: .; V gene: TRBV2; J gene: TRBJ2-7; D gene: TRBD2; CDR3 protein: CASTREWAYEQYF; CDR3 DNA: TGTGCCAGTACGCGGGAGTGGGCCTACGAGCAGTACTTC
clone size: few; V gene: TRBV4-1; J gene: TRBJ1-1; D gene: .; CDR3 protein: CASSREIGGGLPEAFF; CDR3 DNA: TGCGCCAGCAGCCGAGAAATCGGGGGGGGCCTCCCTGAAGCTTTCTTT
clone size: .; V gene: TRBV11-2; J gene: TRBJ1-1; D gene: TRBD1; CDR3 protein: CASSPGQGGTEAFF; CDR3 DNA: TGTGCCAGCAGCCCGGGACAGGGGGGCACTGAAGCTTTCTTT